A selection of T cell receptor beta chains follows, all from one sample in a study of blood T cell repertoires in COVID-19. Data came from immunoSEQ multiplex PCR; TCRdb stores just in-frame clones and leaves some out. The sample has 200,000 to 250,000 clones, 88% seen once. Sequenced sample: peripheral blood. Receptors were obtained from a woman aged 55-69 years with acute or convalescent COVID-19. The CDR3 runs from the conserved cysteine through the conserved F or W. The D gene is left open where the match is weak. Part of the rows lack a size; the others show once, few, many or a class for expanded clones.

clone_size,d_call,j_call,v_call,cdr3_nt,cdr3_aa
.,TRBD1,TRBJ1-2,TRBV18,TGTGCCAGCTCACGCGACAGGGGGACTAACTATGGCTACACCTTC,CASSRDRGTNYGYTF
once,.,TRBJ1-1,TRBV19,TGTGCCAGTAGTTCCCCTCAGTTGAACACTGAAGCTTTCTTT,CASSSPQLNTEAFF
.,TRBD1,TRBJ1-2,TRBV19,TGTGCCAGTAGTATAAGGGACAGCCTGGGAGATGGCTACACCTTC,CASSIRDSLGDGYTF
few,.,TRBJ1-6,TRBV4-3,TGCGCCAGCAGCCAAGGGACATCTAATAATTCACCCCTCCACTTT,CASSQGTSNNSPLHF
.,TRBD1,TRBJ1-2,TRBV12-5,TGTGCTAGTGGTTATCACAGGGGGCTGAATGGCTACACCTTC,CASGYHRGLNGYTF
once,TRBD2,TRBJ2-2,TRBV7-2,TGTGCCAGCAGCCAATGGGGACTAGCGGGTACCGGGGAGCTGTTTTTT,CASSQWGLAGTGELFF
.,TRBD2,TRBJ2-1,TRBV2,TGTGCCAGCAGTGAATGGAGCGGGGGAGCCTACAATGAGCAGTTCTTC,CASSEWSGGAYNEQFF
.,.,TRBJ2-5,TRBV14,TGTGCCAGCAGCCAAGATCGCGGGGGCGGAGAGACCCAGTACTTC,CASSQDRGGGETQYF
.,.,TRBJ1-1,TRBV11-3,TGTGCCAGCAGCTTAGCGGTGAACACTGAAGCTTTCTTT,CASSLAVNTEAFF
.,.,TRBJ2-7,TRBV7-2,TGTGCCAGCAGAATTTCTAGCGTCTCCTACGAGCAGTACTTC,CASRISSVSYEQYF
few,.,TRBJ1-5,TRBV19,TGTGCCAGTAGTAGCCAGGGGATGGGTCAGCCCCAGCATTTT,CASSSQGMGQPQHF
.,.,TRBJ1-6,TRBV2,TGTGCCATTCAGGGGCGGTCTCGCTATAATTCACCCCTCCACTTT,CAIQGRSRYNSPLHF